This T cell receptor beta chain originates from a study of T-cell memory formation after mild COVID-19. Study as a whole: Clusters were largely donor specific. Overall study results and limits: Of the contracting clones, CD4+ ones lay mainly in CM and EM, and CD8+ ones in EMRA.

This clonotype was detected a few times. Its antigen is currently unknown. Using its own MiXCR run on the 5' RACE reads, TCRdb lists one record per CDR3 protein. The table lists some 97,000 distinct CDR3 sequences, around 10% of them singletons. CDR3 length: 14 amino acids. Germline-derived CDR1 and CDR2 are SGHDN and FVKESK. V was clipped by 3 bases and J by 6 bases, with 14 bases between them. This chain joins TRBV14 and TRBJ1-2; TRBD1 might be the D (5 bases). The receptor's source is a man younger than 35 who had mild COVID-19 (a few samples of this study predate the infection). Cell type and time point are not known. Sequenced: PBMCs or a T cell subset sorted from them (not recorded which). For the CDR3, the DNA is TGTGCCAGCAGCCACGAAGTGCGCAGGGATGGCTACACCTTC. It specifies CASSHEVRRDGYTF.